The 6 T cell receptor beta chains below all came from one sample that was sequenced in a study of blood T cell repertoires in COVID-19. Libraries were prepared by immunoSEQ multiplex PCR; TCRdb keeps only in-frame clonotypes and omits some of them. The table includes some 270,000 clones, over 70% detected once. Sequenced input: PBMCs or T cells enriched from blood (not recorded which). These receptors were collected from a woman aged 40-49 years who had been exposed to COVID-19.

CDR3 nucleotide sequence: TGTGCCAGTAGTATCGGCGACTGGCCAGAGACCCAGTACTTC. Encoded protein: CASSIGDWPETQYF. The rearrangement links TRBV19 to TRBJ2-5; D gene unclear. Per the germline V gene, CDR1 is LNHDA and CDR2 is SQIVND (reference sequence). Between the trimmed V and J ends, which lost 3 bases and 4 bases, there was a span of 12 bases. CDR3 length: 14 amino acids.

The J gene is TRBJ2-2, the V gene TRBV24-1; 14 nucleotides align to TRBD2. This CDR3 has 20 residues. Germline values: CDR1 KGHDR, CDR2 SFDVKD. V lost 5 bases to trimming and J lost 3 bases; unmatched junction nucleotides: 13. The CDR3 loop is CATSAQTGTSGSWDTGELFF. CDR3 sequence (DNA): TGTGCCACCAGTGCCCAAACCGGGACTAGCGGGAGCTGGGACACCGGGGAGCTGTTTTTT.

This chain uses TRBV10-3 with TRBJ2-3, with 14 bases aligning to TRBD2. The junction had 4 bases not matched to a gene; V was cut back by 5 bases and J by 0 bases. CDR3 length equals 17 residues. Germline CDR1 ENHRY, CDR2 SYGVKD. In DNA form, the CDR3 reads TGTGCCATCAGTCCCCGGACTAGCGGGGGGAGCACAGATACGCAGTATTTT. Protein: CAISPRTSGGSTDTQYF.

V usage is TRBV7-8 and J usage is TRBJ1-2; 10 bases are shared with TRBD1. V lost 1 base to trimming and J lost 7 bases; unmatched junction nucleotides: 3. CDR1 is SGHVS, CDR2 FQNEAQ, per germline. The CDR3 runs 14 residues. The CDR3 nucleotides read TGTGCCAGCAGCTTAGAGGGACAGGGGAGTGGCTACACCTTC. Translated: CASSLEGQGSGYTF.

Written as DNA, the CDR3 is TGCGCCAGCAGTGCCCGTCTCCCGGGAGCCCGCACAGATACGCAGTATTTT. Protein product: CASSARLPGARTDTQYF. The genes are TRBV10-1 and TRBJ2-3; perhaps TRBD2 as D (6 bases). Per germline, CDR1 WNHNN and CDR2 SYGVQD (reference sequence). CDR3 length equals 17 residues. Trimming stripped 4 bases from V and 1 base from J, with 18 bases between.

CDR3 loop: CASSPNPGVAGQETQYF. The CDR3 DNA follows: TGCGCCAGCTCGCCCAACCCAGGGGTAGCGGGTCAAGAGACCCAGTACTTC. The V call is TRBV5-1, the J call TRBJ2-5; TRBD2 might be the D (7 bases). The germline V and J ends were trimmed by 7 bases and 2 bases, with 24 bases remaining between them. Germline V lookup: CDR1 SGHRS, CDR2 YFSETQ. This CDR3 spans 17 amino acids.